The rows below give T cell receptor beta chains drawn from one sample of a study of a mutant IDH1 vaccine in newly diagnosed glioma. TCRdb's copy holds only in-frame clones and misses some; the assay was immunoSEQ multiplex PCR. The data show roughly 62,000 clones, approximately 79% seen once. No antigens are known for them. This specimen was PBMCs, taken from a glioma patient whose treatment included an IDH1 peptide vaccine. The receptors were sampled from a woman between 45 and 60 years old with glioma. CDR3s include the opening cysteine and the closing phenylalanine or tryptophan. D genes are given only for firm matches. Size is omitted from some rows. Given values are once, few, many or a class for expanded clones.

j_call d_call v_call clone_size cdr3_aa cdr3_nt
TRBJ1-1 - TRBV6-1 few CASSEAWTEAFF TGTGCCAGCAGTGAAGCGTGGACTGAAGCTTTCTTT
TRBJ1-4 - TRBV29-1 - CSVEDWDEKLFF TGCAGCGTTGAAGATTGGGATGAAAAACTGTTTTTT
TRBJ2-7 TRBD1 TRBV11-2 - CASSQDRDLYEQYF TGTGCCAGCAGCCAGGACAGGGACCTCTACGAGCAGTACTTC
TRBJ2-1 TRBD2 TRBV5-1 - CASSPHGGGAYNEQFF TGCGCCAGCAGCCCCCATGGCGGGGGGGCCTACAATGAGCAGTTCTTC
TRBJ2-3 TRBD2 TRBV9 - CASSGRLAGGPADTQYF TGTGCCAGCAGCGGTCGACTAGCGGGGGGGCCAGCAGATACGCAGTATTTT
TRBJ1-4 - TRBV25-1 once CASSDRSQNEKLFF TGTGCCAGCAGTGACCGCAGTCAAAATGAAAAACTGTTTTTT
TRBJ1-2 - TRBV11-2 - CASSLESGPTSGYTF TGTGCCAGCAGCTTAGAATCGGGGCCCACAAGCGGCTACACCTTC
TRBJ1-1 - TRBV10-3 - CAIGSLREGTEAFF TGTGCCATCGGGAGTCTGAGGGAGGGCACTGAAGCTTTCTTT
TRBJ1-5 - TRBV15 - CATSRGEGGNQPQHF TGTGCCACCAGCAGGGGGGAGGGGGGCAATCAGCCCCAGCATTTT
TRBJ1-3 - TRBV9 - CASSVARVGNTIYF TGTGCCAGCAGCGTAGCCAGGGTTGGAAACACCATATATTTT
TRBJ2-7 TRBD2 TRBV30 - CAWSVLAGAGSYEQYF TGTGCCTGGAGTGTACTAGCGGGGGCCGGCTCCTACGAGCAGTACTTC
TRBJ1-2 TRBD1 TRBV6-5 once CASSSGTGAGYTF TGTGCCAGCAGTTCCGGGACAGGGGCCGGCTACACCTTC
TRBJ2-3 - TRBV7-2 few CASRKPGPTTDTQYF TGTGCCAGCAGGAAACCGGGTCCAACCACAGATACGCAGTATTTT
TRBJ2-7 - TRBV2 - CASSERQVYEQYF TGTGCCAGCAGTGAACGACAGGTTTACGAGCAGTACTTC
TRBJ1-2 - TRBV19 - CASSVVRAGYGYTF TGTGCCAGTAGCGTTGTGCGGGCGGGCTATGGCTACACCTTC
TRBJ2-7 - TRBV5-1 - CASSLDIALGEQYF TGCGCCAGCAGCTTGGACATCGCCTTGGGAGAGCAGTACTTC
TRBJ2-1 - TRBV6-5 - CASSYGSRSFF TGTGCCAGCAGTTACGGCAGCCGATCGTTCTTC
TRBJ2-2 - TRBV5-1 - CASSLALGTARNTGELFF TGCGCCAGCAGCTTGGCCCTCGGTACAGCAAGGAACACCGGGGAGCTGTTTTTT
TRBJ1-1 - TRBV28 - CASISGAEAFF TGTGCCAGCATATCAGGGGCTGAAGCTTTCTTT
TRBJ2-7 TRBD1 TRBV4-1 once CASSQEGTGGFEQYF TGCGCCAGCAGCCAAGAAGGGACAGGGGGATTCGAGCAGTACTTC
TRBJ1-1 - TRBV2 - CASSDRENTEAFF TGTGCCAGCAGTGACAGGGAGAACACTGAAGCTTTCTTT